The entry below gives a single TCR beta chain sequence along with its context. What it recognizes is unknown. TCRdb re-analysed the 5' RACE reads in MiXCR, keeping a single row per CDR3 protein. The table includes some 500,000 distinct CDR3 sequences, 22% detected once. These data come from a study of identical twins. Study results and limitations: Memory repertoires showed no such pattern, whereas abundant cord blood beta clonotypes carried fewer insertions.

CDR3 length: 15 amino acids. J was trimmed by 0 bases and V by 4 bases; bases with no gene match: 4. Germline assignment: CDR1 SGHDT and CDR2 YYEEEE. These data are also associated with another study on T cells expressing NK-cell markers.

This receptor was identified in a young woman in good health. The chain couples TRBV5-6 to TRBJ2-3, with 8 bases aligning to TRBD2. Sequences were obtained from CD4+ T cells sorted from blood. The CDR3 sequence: CASSRLANSTDTQYF. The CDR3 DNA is TGTGCCAGCAGCCGACTAGCGAATAGCACAGATACGCAGTATTTT.